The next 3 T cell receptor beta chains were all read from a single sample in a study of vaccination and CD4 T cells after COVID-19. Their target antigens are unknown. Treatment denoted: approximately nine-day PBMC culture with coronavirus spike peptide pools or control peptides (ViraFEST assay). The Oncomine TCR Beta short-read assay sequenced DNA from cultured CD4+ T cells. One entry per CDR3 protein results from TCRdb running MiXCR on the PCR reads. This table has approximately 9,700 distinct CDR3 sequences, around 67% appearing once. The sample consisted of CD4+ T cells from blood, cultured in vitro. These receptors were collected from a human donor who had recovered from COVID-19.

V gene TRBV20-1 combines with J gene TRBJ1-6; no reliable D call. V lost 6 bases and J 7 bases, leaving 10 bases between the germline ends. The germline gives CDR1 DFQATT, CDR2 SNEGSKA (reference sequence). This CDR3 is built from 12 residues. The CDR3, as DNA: TGCAGTGCCCAGCCTCGGAATTCACCCCTCCACTTT. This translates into CSAQPRNSPLHF.

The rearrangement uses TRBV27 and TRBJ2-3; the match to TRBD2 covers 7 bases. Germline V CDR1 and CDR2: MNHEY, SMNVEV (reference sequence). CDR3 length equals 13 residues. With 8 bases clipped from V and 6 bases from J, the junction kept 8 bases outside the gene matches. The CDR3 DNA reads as TGTGCCAGCGGGGGGGACTACGAGGATACGCAGTATTTT. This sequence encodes CASGGDYEDTQYF.

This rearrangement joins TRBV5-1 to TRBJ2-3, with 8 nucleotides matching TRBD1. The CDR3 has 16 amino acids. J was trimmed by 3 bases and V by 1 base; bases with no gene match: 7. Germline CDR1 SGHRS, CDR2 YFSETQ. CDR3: CASSLSGTGETDTQYF. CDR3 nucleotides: TGCGCCAGCAGCTTGTCTGGGACAGGAGAAACAGATACGCAGTATTTT.